This entry features one TCR beta chain sequence. Adult donors, all healthy and HIV-negative, had no recent acute infections or vaccinations. V lost 0 bases and J 6 bases, leaving 14 bases between the germline ends. The CDR3 is 15 residues long. Per the germline V gene, CDR1 is SGHNT and CDR2 is YYREEE (reference sequence). Original handling: Junction-only sequences without quality scores came from ImmunoSEQ, so filtering differed. Data came from immunoSEQ multiplex PCR; TCRdb stores just in-frame clones and leaves some out. The V and J calls and clone size come from that table; D and trimming were worked out from the DNA. Of over 2 million clones listed, around 93% are singletons. This entry belongs to a study of shared clonotypes between healthy human individuals.

The chain joins TRBV5-4 to TRBJ2-3; a weak D match, TRBD1 (5 bases). The specimen was naive CD4+ T cells from PBMCs. Subset indicated: CD45RA+ positively selected. This clonotype originated in a man between 18 and 29 years old in good health. Some clones in this sample may be carry-over from other donors' samples. The CDR3 is CASSLEGQRWDTQYF. CDR3 nucleotide sequence: TGTGCCAGCAGCTTGGAGGGGCAAAGGTGGGATACGCAGTATTTT.